The rows below give T cell receptor beta chains drawn from one sample of a study of PD-1 blockade in classical Hodgkin lymphoma. TCRdb's copy holds only in-frame clones and misses some; the assay was immunoSEQ multiplex PCR. The repertoire consists of about 44,000 clones, with 66% occurring once and the leading ten covering 2.5% to 3.5%. The sequenced sample was peripheral blood mononuclear cells (PBMCs), obtained before the fourth cycle of nivolumab. The receptors were sampled from a human donor with classical Hodgkin lymphoma. Each CDR3 is given with its conserved first and last residue. Each record gives: CDR3 length, V gene, D gene, clone size, J gene, CDR3 protein, CDR3 DNA. The D gene is left open where the match is weak. Expanded clones are given a class, and other clones once, few, many or no size at all.

length: 13
V: TRBV2
D: TRBD1
size: few
J: TRBJ2-5
CDR3: CASSGGQGETQYF
DNA: TGTGCCAGCAGTGGGGGACAGGGAGAGACCCAGTACTTC

length: 13
V: TRBV11-1
D: -
size: few
J: TRBJ2-5
CDR3: CASSLRSQETQYF
DNA: TGTGCCAGCAGCTTACGGTCCCAAGAGACCCAGTACTTC

length: 13
V: TRBV29-1
D: -
size: -
J: TRBJ2-5
CDR3: CSEGTGFGETQYF
DNA: TGCAGCGAGGGAACAGGTTTTGGGGAGACCCAGTACTTC

length: 14
V: TRBV19
D: -
size: medium-sized
J: TRBJ1-2
CDR3: CASSLVEASYGYTF
DNA: TGTGCCAGTAGTCTTGTCGAAGCCTCCTATGGCTACACCTTC

length: 15
V: TRBV4-2
D: TRBD2
size: few
J: TRBJ2-1
CDR3: CASSQELAGNNEQFF
DNA: TGTGCCAGCAGCCAAGAGCTAGCGGGGAACAATGAGCAGTTCTTC

length: 19
V: TRBV28
D: -
size: -
J: TRBJ1-6
CDR3: CASSLSGGGSPNYNSPLHF
DNA: TGTGCCAGCAGTTTATCGGGGGGAGGGTCCCCAAACTATAATTCACCCCTCCACTTT

length: 13
V: TRBV30
D: -
size: -
J: TRBJ2-5
CDR3: CAWMGGFRETQYF
DNA: TGTGCCTGGATGGGGGGCTTCAGAGAGACCCAGTACTTC

length: 17
V: TRBV15
D: TRBD1
size: -
J: TRBJ1-5
CDR3: CATSRGQGARSNQPQHF
DNA: TGTGCCACCAGCAGGGGACAGGGGGCGAGGAGCAATCAGCCCCAGCATTTT

length: 15
V: TRBV19
D: -
size: once
J: TRBJ2-7
CDR3: CASSLHGGKVSEQYF
DNA: TGTGCCAGTAGTCTACACGGGGGCAAGGTCAGTGAGCAGTACTTC

length: 15
V: TRBV6-5
D: -
size: few
J: TRBJ1-1
CDR3: CASSSFGAMNTEAFF
DNA: TGTGCCAGCAGTTCCTTCGGGGCCATGAACACTGAAGCTTTCTTT

length: 13
V: TRBV7-2
D: TRBD1
size: -
J: TRBJ2-7
CDR3: CASSQGARYEQYF
DNA: TGTGCCAGTTCACAGGGGGCGCGCTACGAGCAGTACTTC

length: 13
V: TRBV6-5
D: TRBD1
size: -
J: TRBJ1-1
CDR3: CASRRQGYTEAFF
DNA: TGTGCCAGCAGACGACAGGGGTACACTGAAGCTTTCTTT

length: 14
V: TRBV28
D: -
size: -
J: TRBJ1-3
CDR3: CASRSGATGNTIYF
DNA: TGTGCCAGCAGGTCGGGGGCCACTGGAAACACCATATATTTT

length: 13
V: TRBV6-1
D: -
size: -
J: TRBJ1-4
CDR3: CASSRQGNEKLFF
DNA: TGTGCCAGCAGTCGGCAGGGGAATGAAAAACTGTTTTTT

length: 12
V: TRBV19
D: -
size: -
J: TRBJ2-3
CDR3: CASSMGGGTQYF
DNA: TGTGCCAGTAGTATGGGAGGGGGTACGCAGTATTTT

length: 16
V: TRBV6-5
D: TRBD2
size: once
J: TRBJ2-3
CDR3: CASSYQGLAARDTQYF
DNA: TGTGCCAGCAGTTACCAAGGACTAGCGGCCAGGGATACGCAGTATTTT

length: 13
V: TRBV2
D: TRBD1
size: once
J: TRBJ1-4
CDR3: CASTLGQVEKLFF
DNA: TGTGCCAGCACCCTAGGACAGGTTGAAAAACTGTTTTTT

length: 12
V: TRBV28
D: TRBD1
size: -
J: TRBJ1-1
CDR3: CASTEVRGQAFF
DNA: TGTGCCAGCACCGAGGTAAGGGGGCAAGCTTTCTTT

length: 18
V: TRBV7-6
D: TRBD2
size: -
J: TRBJ2-7
CDR3: CASSLVSLAGQIPYEQYF
DNA: TGTGCCAGCAGCTTAGTGTCACTAGCGGGCCAAATCCCCTACGAGCAGTACTTC

length: 13
V: TRBV28
D: -
size: -
J: TRBJ1-1
CDR3: CASTIGAGYHAFF
DNA: TGTGCCAGCACCATAGGAGCGGGGTACCACGCTTTCTTT

length: 15
V: TRBV5-1
D: -
size: few
J: TRBJ1-2
CDR3: CASSLNAGTSYGYTF
DNA: TGCGCCAGCAGCTTGAATGCCGGGACAAGCTATGGCTACACCTTC

length: 16
V: TRBV28
D: TRBD1
size: once
J: TRBJ2-7
CDR3: CASSSQSGTGAYEQYF
DNA: TGTGCCAGCAGTTCACAATCCGGGACAGGGGCCTACGAGCAGTACTTC